This TCR beta chain was sequenced during a study of blood T cell repertoires in COVID-19. Study-level background: COVID-19 samples, acute and convalescent, were from the United States, Italy and Spain. T cells, B-cell-depleted T cells, or PBMCs supplied cDNA or gDNA.

Original methodology: Estimated nucleated cell counts came from reference gene primer amplification. Clones were sequenced by immunoSEQ multiplex PCR, and TCRdb holds only the in-frame ones, with some missing. V and J calls and clone size come straight from that table; D and trimming were deduced from the DNA. This sample has hundreds of thousands of clones, with 70% to 90% found just once. This CDR3 is 16 amino acids long. Trimming cost V 3 bases and J 8 bases; bases outside gene matches: 8. CDR1 is SNHLY, CDR2 FYNNEI, per germline. Material: peripheral blood. The sequence came from a man between 65 and 85 years old with acute or convalescent COVID-19. V usage is TRBV2 and J usage is TRBJ2-1, with 12 positions matching TRBD2. The chain's CDR3 is CASSESGLAGIDEQFF. Here the CDR3 DNA reads TGTGCCAGCAGTGAGTCAGGACTAGCGGGGATCGATGAGCAGTTCTTC. The entire variable domain, with the rest obtained from reference TRBV2 and TRBJ2-1, is as follows: EPEVTQTPSHQVTQMGQEVILRCVPISNHLYFYWYRQILGQKVEFLVSFYNNEISEKSEIFDDQFSVERPDGSNFTLKIRSTKLEDSAMYFCASSESGLAGIDEQFFGPGTRLTVL.